This is a list of T cell receptor beta chains from one sample in a study of blood T cell repertoires in COVID-19. Method: immunoSEQ multiplex PCR; TCRdb's copy keeps in-frame clones and lacks some. The top ten hold 1.5% to 2% of the sample, which has nearly 250,000 clones, approximately 84% seen once. The sample comprised peripheral blood. The receptors shown here come from a woman aged 80 or older with acute or convalescent COVID-19. CDR3s include the opening cysteine and the closing phenylalanine or tryptophan. A D gene is named only where the DNA matches it firmly. Size is omitted from some rows. Given values are once, few, many or a class for expanded clones.

CDR3aa: CSASTETYEQYF
CDR3nt: TGCAGTGCTAGTACAGAGACCTACGAGCAGTACTTC
v_gene: TRBV20-1
abundance: .
j_gene: TRBJ2-7
d_gene: .

CDR3aa: CASSLRTDRHYF
CDR3nt: TGTGCCAGCAGCCTCAGGACTGATCGACACTATTTT
v_gene: TRBV11-1
abundance: .
j_gene: TRBJ2-3
d_gene: .

CDR3aa: CASSTGLAGGRGDTQYF
CDR3nt: TGTGCCAGTAGTACGGGACTAGCGGGAGGGCGGGGAGATACGCAGTATTTT
v_gene: TRBV19
abundance: .
j_gene: TRBJ2-3
d_gene: TRBD2

CDR3aa: CASSLAQGLAGLEEQFF
CDR3nt: TGTGCCAGCAGCTTAGCGCAAGGACTAGCGGGATTGGAGGAGCAGTTCTTC
v_gene: TRBV7-2
abundance: .
j_gene: TRBJ2-1
d_gene: TRBD2

CDR3aa: CASSSPRTPNNEQFF
CDR3nt: TGTGCCAGCAGCTCCCCTCGGACTCCTAACAATGAGCAGTTCTTC
v_gene: TRBV7-3
abundance: .
j_gene: TRBJ2-1
d_gene: .

CDR3aa: CASSQAGRGAETQYF
CDR3nt: TGTGCCAGTAGTCAGGCGGGCAGGGGTGCAGAGACCCAGTACTTC
v_gene: TRBV19
abundance: .
j_gene: TRBJ2-5
d_gene: .

CDR3aa: CAWSKNRGNIDEQYF
CDR3nt: TGTGCCTGGTCTAAAAACAGGGGAAATATCGACGAGCAGTACTTC
v_gene: TRBV30
abundance: .
j_gene: TRBJ2-7
d_gene: TRBD1

CDR3aa: CASSSHLTSGGNQYF
CDR3nt: TGTGCCAGCAGCTCCCATCTAACTAGCGGGGGCAACCAGTACTTC
v_gene: TRBV11-1
abundance: .
j_gene: TRBJ2-5
d_gene: TRBD2

CDR3aa: CASSPLPGDTGELFF
CDR3nt: TGCGCCAGCAGCCCACTCCCCGGGGACACCGGGGAGCTGTTTTTT
v_gene: TRBV5-1
abundance: .
j_gene: TRBJ2-2
d_gene: .

CDR3aa: CASSPGQGGGEQYF
CDR3nt: TGTGCCAGCAGTCCGGGACAGGGCGGTGGTGAGCAGTACTTC
v_gene: TRBV6-5
abundance: .
j_gene: TRBJ2-7
d_gene: TRBD1

CDR3aa: CASSKIAGGRETQYF
CDR3nt: TGTGCCAGCAGCAAGATAGCGGGGGGCCGAGAGACCCAGTACTTC
v_gene: TRBV7-8
abundance: .
j_gene: TRBJ2-5
d_gene: TRBD2

CDR3aa: CASSDWRSNEKLFF
CDR3nt: TGTGCCAGCAGTGATTGGAGGTCTAATGAAAAACTGTTTTTT
v_gene: TRBV2
abundance: .
j_gene: TRBJ1-4
d_gene: .

CDR3aa: CASSQGTANSPLHF
CDR3nt: TGTGCCAGCAGCCAAGGGACAGCAAATTCACCCCTCCACTTT
v_gene: TRBV7-2
abundance: .
j_gene: TRBJ1-6
d_gene: TRBD1

CDR3aa: CASSQGQVYGYTF
CDR3nt: TGTGCCAGCAGTCAAGGACAGGTTTATGGCTACACCTTC
v_gene: TRBV6-2/TRBV6-3
abundance: few
j_gene: TRBJ1-2
d_gene: TRBD1

CDR3aa: CASSQTGTIAAYEQFF
CDR3nt: TGCGCCAGCAGCCAAACTGGGACGATAGCGGCCTATGAGCAGTTCTTC
v_gene: TRBV4-1
abundance: .
j_gene: TRBJ2-1
d_gene: .

CDR3aa: CASSFISGRSYNEQFF
CDR3nt: TGTGCCAGCTCCTTCATCAGCGGGAGGTCCTACAATGAGCAGTTCTTC
v_gene: TRBV11-1
abundance: .
j_gene: TRBJ2-1
d_gene: TRBD2

CDR3aa: CASRNGVAEAFF
CDR3nt: TGTGCCAGCAGGAACGGGGTGGCGGAAGCTTTCTTT
v_gene: TRBV6-5
abundance: .
j_gene: TRBJ1-1
d_gene: .

CDR3aa: CASSRVQGYSNQPQHF
CDR3nt: TGTGCCAGCAGTCGCGTACAGGGGTATAGCAATCAGCCCCAGCATTTT
v_gene: TRBV6-6
abundance: .
j_gene: TRBJ1-5
d_gene: TRBD1

CDR3aa: CASSYWSQPQHF
CDR3nt: TGTGCCAGCAGTTATTGGAGTCAGCCCCAGCATTTT
v_gene: TRBV6-2/TRBV6-3
abundance: few
j_gene: TRBJ1-5
d_gene: .

CDR3aa: CASSGWDSKESLHF
CDR3nt: TGTGCCAGCTCAGGATGGGACAGCAAAGAATCCCTCCACTTT
v_gene: TRBV18
abundance: .
j_gene: TRBJ1-6
d_gene: TRBD1

CDR3aa: CASLGQGFTEAFF
CDR3nt: TGTGCCAGCTTGGGACAGGGGTTCACTGAAGCTTTCTTT
v_gene: TRBV18
abundance: once
j_gene: TRBJ1-1
d_gene: TRBD1

CDR3aa: CASSGRLAGGGADTQYF
CDR3nt: TGTGCCAGCAGCGGTCGACTAGCGGGGGGTGGGGCAGATACGCAGTATTTT
v_gene: TRBV9
abundance: once
j_gene: TRBJ2-3
d_gene: TRBD2

CDR3aa: CARSFYAGGGGNEQFF
CDR3nt: TGTGCCAGAAGCTTCTACGCGGGAGGGGGCGGGAATGAGCAGTTCTTC
v_gene: TRBV5-3
abundance: .
j_gene: TRBJ2-1
d_gene: TRBD2

CDR3aa: CASSPGGLAGRETQYF
CDR3nt: TGTGCCAGTAGTCCCGGCGGACTAGCGGGACGGGAGACCCAGTACTTC
v_gene: TRBV19
abundance: .
j_gene: TRBJ2-5
d_gene: TRBD2

CDR3aa: CASSLAKTGTNTEAFF
CDR3nt: TGTGCCAGCAGCTTAGCAAAGACAGGGACGAACACTGAAGCTTTCTTT
v_gene: TRBV7-9
abundance: .
j_gene: TRBJ1-1
d_gene: TRBD1

CDR3aa: CASSLILETQYF
CDR3nt: TGTGCCAGCAGCTTAATTCTAGAGACCCAGTACTTC
v_gene: TRBV5-6
abundance: .
j_gene: TRBJ2-5
d_gene: .

CDR3aa: CARPYSRDRSYNEQFF
CDR3nt: TGCGCCAGACCGTACTCAAGGGACAGGAGCTACAATGAGCAGTTCTTC
v_gene: TRBV4-3
abundance: .
j_gene: TRBJ2-1
d_gene: TRBD1

CDR3aa: CASSQTRAEGDTQYF
CDR3nt: TGTGCCAGCAGCCAAACCAGGGCGGAAGGAGATACGCAGTATTTT
v_gene: TRBV4-2
abundance: .
j_gene: TRBJ2-3
d_gene: .

CDR3aa: CAWSARGQGTVQPQHF
CDR3nt: TGTGCCTGGAGTGCACGCGGGCAGGGGACCGTTCAGCCCCAGCATTTT
v_gene: TRBV30
abundance: .
j_gene: TRBJ1-5
d_gene: .

CDR3aa: CASSSFFGGGGGEQFF
CDR3nt: TGCGCCAGCAGCTCTTTTTTTGGGGGCGGAGGTGGTGAGCAGTTCTTC
v_gene: TRBV4-3
abundance: .
j_gene: TRBJ2-1
d_gene: .

CDR3aa: CASSPVINKEEWQFF
CDR3nt: TGTGCCAGCAGCCCTGTCATTAATAAAGAGGAGTGGCAGTTCTTC
v_gene: TRBV5-5
abundance: .
j_gene: TRBJ2-1
d_gene: .

CDR3aa: CASSEGGGRYGYTF
CDR3nt: TGTGCCAGCAGTGAAGGTGGAGGGCGATATGGCTACACCTTC
v_gene: TRBV6-1
abundance: .
j_gene: TRBJ1-2
d_gene: .

CDR3aa: CASSRQGEAFF
CDR3nt: TGTGCCAGCAGTAGGCAGGGAGAAGCTTTCTTT
v_gene: TRBV25-1
abundance: .
j_gene: TRBJ1-1
d_gene: .

CDR3aa: CASSSTGADTQYF
CDR3nt: TGTGCCAGCAGCTCCACGGGGGCAGATACGCAGTATTTT
v_gene: TRBV7-3
abundance: .
j_gene: TRBJ2-3
d_gene: .

CDR3aa: CASSRLAGESYEQYF
CDR3nt: TGTGCCAGCAGCCGGCTAGCGGGGGAGTCCTACGAGCAGTACTTC
v_gene: TRBV7-2
abundance: .
j_gene: TRBJ2-7
d_gene: TRBD2

CDR3aa: CASSGSGTGFDEQYF
CDR3nt: TGTGCCAGCAGCGGATCCGGGACAGGGTTCGACGAGCAGTACTTC
v_gene: TRBV7-8
abundance: .
j_gene: TRBJ2-7
d_gene: TRBD1

CDR3aa: CASTSSGGAHEQFF
CDR3nt: TGTGCCAGCACCTCTAGCGGGGGGGCCCATGAGCAGTTCTTC
v_gene: TRBV5-4
abundance: few
j_gene: TRBJ2-1
d_gene: TRBD2

CDR3aa: CASSPRNRGSGETQYF
CDR3nt: TGTGCCAGCTCACCACGGAACAGGGGGTCAGGGGAGACCCAGTACTTC
v_gene: TRBV18
abundance: once
j_gene: TRBJ2-5
d_gene: TRBD1

CDR3aa: CASSLLDRYQETQYF
CDR3nt: TGTGCCAGCAGCTTACTGGACAGGTACCAAGAGACCCAGTACTTC
v_gene: TRBV7-8
abundance: .
j_gene: TRBJ2-5
d_gene: TRBD1

CDR3aa: CASSQRHGGDYGYTF
CDR3nt: TGTGCCAGCAGTCAAAGACACGGGGGGGACTATGGCTACACCTTC
v_gene: TRBV4-2
abundance: once
j_gene: TRBJ1-2
d_gene: .

CDR3aa: CASSLRDRASGNTIYF
CDR3nt: TGTGCCAGCAGCCTCCGGGACAGGGCGTCTGGAAACACCATATATTTT
v_gene: TRBV7-9
abundance: .
j_gene: TRBJ1-3
d_gene: TRBD1

CDR3aa: CASSLVGTSYNEQFF
CDR3nt: TGTGCCAGCAGCTTAGTCGGGACTAGCTACAATGAGCAGTTCTTC
v_gene: TRBV7-6
abundance: once
j_gene: TRBJ2-1
d_gene: TRBD2

CDR3aa: CATSDPQGSGSRYEQYF
CDR3nt: TGTGCCACCAGTGATCCCCAGGGGAGCGGGAGTCGGTACGAGCAGTACTTC
v_gene: TRBV24-1
abundance: .
j_gene: TRBJ2-7
d_gene: TRBD2

CDR3aa: CASSLAGTGTLRGYTF
CDR3nt: TGTGCCAGCAGCCTCGCAGGGACAGGGACCCTGCGGGGCTACACCTTC
v_gene: TRBV14
abundance: few
j_gene: TRBJ1-2
d_gene: TRBD1

CDR3aa: CASSSIAGGFAYNEQFF
CDR3nt: TGTGCCAGCTCATCGATAGCGGGAGGGTTTGCCTACAATGAGCAGTTCTTC
v_gene: TRBV18
abundance: .
j_gene: TRBJ2-1
d_gene: TRBD2

CDR3aa: CASTPESGTGAYGYTF
CDR3nt: TGTGCCAGTACCCCTGAGTCCGGGACAGGGGCTTATGGCTACACCTTC
v_gene: TRBV19
abundance: few
j_gene: TRBJ1-2
d_gene: TRBD1

CDR3aa: CASSQDRVDRTEAFF
CDR3nt: TGTGCCAGCAGCCAAGATCGGGTGGATCGGACTGAAGCTTTCTTT
v_gene: TRBV14
abundance: .
j_gene: TRBJ1-1
d_gene: .

CDR3aa: CASSLLDSPFEAFF
CDR3nt: TGTGCCAGCAGCTTATTGGACAGCCCGTTTGAAGCTTTCTTT
v_gene: TRBV7-3
abundance: once
j_gene: TRBJ1-1
d_gene: .

CDR3aa: CASSLGPRADTQYF
CDR3nt: TGTGCCAGCAGCTTAGGCCCGCGGGCAGATACGCAGTATTTT
v_gene: TRBV7-2
abundance: .
j_gene: TRBJ2-3
d_gene: .

CDR3aa: CASSSTRTAETQYF
CDR3nt: TGTGCCAGCAGCTCAACCAGGACAGCAGAGACCCAGTACTTC
v_gene: TRBV7-2
abundance: .
j_gene: TRBJ2-5
d_gene: .

CDR3aa: CASSLTAGEQFF
CDR3nt: TGTGCCAGCAGCCTTACAGCGGGGGAGCAGTTCTTC
v_gene: TRBV4-2
abundance: .
j_gene: TRBJ2-1
d_gene: TRBD2

CDR3aa: CASSQSSGQETQYF
CDR3nt: TGTGCCAGCAGCCAGTCTAGCGGCCAAGAGACCCAGTACTTC
v_gene: TRBV7-9
abundance: .
j_gene: TRBJ2-5
d_gene: TRBD2

CDR3aa: CASSQVSSGGAPQYF
CDR3nt: TGCGCCAGCAGCCAAGTGTCTAGCGGGGGGGCGCCGCAGTATTTT
v_gene: TRBV4-3
abundance: .
j_gene: TRBJ2-3
d_gene: TRBD2

CDR3aa: CAWSQGVGYTF
CDR3nt: TGTGCCTGGAGCCAGGGGGTGGGCTACACCTTC
v_gene: TRBV30
abundance: .
j_gene: TRBJ1-2
d_gene: TRBD1

CDR3aa: CASSRDSPNQETQYF
CDR3nt: TGTGCCAGCAGTCGGGACAGTCCCAATCAAGAGACCCAGTACTTC
v_gene: TRBV2
abundance: .
j_gene: TRBJ2-5
d_gene: TRBD1

CDR3aa: CASKSGQGFNEQFF
CDR3nt: TGTGCCAGCAAATCGGGACAGGGGTTCAATGAGCAGTTCTTC
v_gene: TRBV28
abundance: .
j_gene: TRBJ2-1
d_gene: TRBD1

CDR3aa: CASIDRDIRADTQYF
CDR3nt: TGTGCCAGCATAGACAGGGACATTCGCGCAGATACGCAGTATTTT
v_gene: TRBV2
abundance: .
j_gene: TRBJ2-3
d_gene: TRBD1

CDR3aa: CASSPGQGYYNEQFF
CDR3nt: TGTGCCAGCAGCCCAGGACAGGGATACTACAATGAGCAGTTCTTC
v_gene: TRBV7-3
abundance: .
j_gene: TRBJ2-1
d_gene: TRBD1